A selection of T cell receptor beta chains follows, all from one sample in a study of T cells in localized non-small cell lung cancer. Only in-frame clones appear in the TCRdb table, and some are missing; sequencing was by immunoSEQ multiplex PCR. The sample yields thousands of clones, about 33% seen once. The sequencing used lung tumor tissue, collected before any cancer treatment. Source of these receptors: a man aged 40 to 69 with stage I lung adenocarcinoma. Both conserved end residues are part of each CDR3. The order of the fields is CDR3 DNA, CDR3 protein, clone size, CDR3 length, J gene, D gene, V gene. The D gene is left open where the match is weak. The size of a clone is reported for some rows only, either as once, few or many, or as a class for expanded clones.

TGTGCCAGCAGGAGCCCAGGGAGCTCCTACGAGCAGTACTTC	CASRSPGSSYEQYF	medium-sized	14	TRBJ2-7	NA	TRBV11-3
TGTGCCAGCAGTGAAGGCGCGGTGTTGCCTGGTGAAGCTTTCTTT	CASSEGAVLPGEAFF	few	15	TRBJ1-1	NA	TRBV9
TGTGCCAGCAGTTCGGGACAGAATAATGAAGCTTTCTTT	CASSSGQNNEAFF	few	13	TRBJ1-1	TRBD1	TRBV6-8
TGTGCCAGCAGTGAGGGGGCGAACACTGAAGCTTTCTTT	CASSEGANTEAFF	few	13	TRBJ1-1	TRBD1	TRBV6-8
TGTGCCAGCAGCCCGGGACAGGGGGTCGCAGATACGCAGTATTTT	CASSPGQGVADTQYF	NA	15	TRBJ2-3	TRBD1	TRBV11-3
TGTGCCAGCAGTGGAAGGAGGACGCCCGGGAACACTGAAGCTTTCTTT	CASSGRRTPGNTEAFF	large	16	TRBJ1-1	NA	TRBV6-8
TGTGCCACCAGCAGAGATCGGGGGTGGCATGAGCAGTTCTTC	CATSRDRGWHEQFF	NA	14	TRBJ2-1	NA	TRBV15
TGTGCCAGCTATAGGGGGCTAGCGTACGAGCAGTACTTC	CASYRGLAYEQYF	few	13	TRBJ2-7	NA	TRBV6-8
TGTGCCTGGATGGCTAATTACAATGAGCAGTTCTTC	CAWMANYNEQFF	few	12	TRBJ2-1	NA	TRBV30
TGCGCCAGCAGCTCCCGACTAGCGGGCTCCTACGAGCAGTACTTC	CASSSRLAGSYEQYF	NA	15	TRBJ2-7	TRBD2	TRBV4-1
TGTGCTAGTGGTTTGGGAAGCTCGGGACAGGGGGCCGGGGGGGAGACCCAGTACTTC	CASGLGSSGQGAGGETQYF	NA	19	TRBJ2-5	TRBD1	TRBV12-5
TGTGCCAGCAGTGTGATAGGCTCGGAGACCGGGGAGCTGTTTTTT	CASSVIGSETGELFF	few	15	TRBJ2-2	NA	TRBV6-8
TGTGCCAGCAGCCTGGGAGGCTCCCGGAGGGAAAAACTGTTTTTT	CASSLGGSRREKLFF	few	15	TRBJ1-4	NA	TRBV14
TGTGCCAGCAGCTTCGAGGGGGGTTACAATGAGCAGTTCTTC	CASSFEGGYNEQFF	NA	14	TRBJ2-1	NA	TRBV11-3
TGTGCCAGCAGTTCACAGGGGGCCACTGAAGCTTTCTTT	CASSSQGATEAFF	NA	13	TRBJ1-1	TRBD1	TRBV28
TGTGCCTGGAGGGGGACTAGTTACGCCGGGGAGCTGTTTTTT	CAWRGTSYAGELFF	NA	14	TRBJ2-2	TRBD2	TRBV30
TGTGCCAGCAGTGAATCCAGGGACACCGGGGAGCTGTTTTTT	CASSESRDTGELFF	NA	14	TRBJ2-2	NA	TRBV25-1
TGTGCCAGCAGCTATATTTCGACAGGGAGCTATGGCTACACCTTC	CASSYISTGSYGYTF	few	15	TRBJ1-2	TRBD1	TRBV9
TGTGCTAGTGGCCCTGCCCGGGGCGGCTACACCTTC	CASGPARGGYTF	NA	12	TRBJ1-2	NA	TRBV12-5
TGCGCCAGCAGCTTGGCCGGGACAGGGGCCTACGAGCAGTACTTC	CASSLAGTGAYEQYF	few	15	TRBJ2-7	TRBD1	TRBV5-1
TGTGCCAGCAGTTACTTTACTAGCGGGAGTTACGAGCAGTACTTC	CASSYFTSGSYEQYF	few	15	TRBJ2-7	TRBD2	TRBV6-8
TGTGCCAGCAGCCAGGGAGGGGCGCTTTTGACTGAAGCTTTCTTT	CASSQGGALLTEAFF	few	15	TRBJ1-1	NA	TRBV14
TGTGCCAGCTCACCGGGACACGGAACCAACGTCCTGACTTTC	CASSPGHGTNVLTF	NA	14	TRBJ2-6	NA	TRBV18
TGTGCCAGCAGTGCGAGGGACACTGAAGCTTTCTTT	CASSARDTEAFF	NA	12	TRBJ1-1	NA	TRBV9
TGTGCCAGTAGTATCGGGGGCTCCTACGAGCAGTACTTC	CASSIGGSYEQYF	NA	13	TRBJ2-7	NA	TRBV19
TGTGCCAGCAGCTCCGGACTAGCGGGAGTGTACGAGCAGTACTTC	CASSSGLAGVYEQYF	few	15	TRBJ2-7	TRBD2	TRBV11-3
TGTGCCAGCAGTGAAGGGACAGGGGGCGCAGATACGCAGTATTTT	CASSEGTGGADTQYF	medium-sized	15	TRBJ2-3	TRBD1	TRBV6-1
TGTGCCAGTAGTATTGATCGGGGGGAAGGAGATACGCAGTATTTT	CASSIDRGEGDTQYF	once	15	TRBJ2-3	TRBD2	TRBV19
TGTGCCAGCATCACCGTCGGGGGTGGCACTGAAGCTTTCTTT	CASITVGGGTEAFF	NA	14	TRBJ1-1	NA	TRBV28
TGTGCCACCAGCAGAGTGTATGGTCTCCAAGGCCCGAAACACTCTGGGGCCAACGTCCTGACTTTC	CATSRVYGLQGPKHSGANVLTF	NA	22	TRBJ2-6	NA	TRBV15
TGTGCCAGCAGCGGAGGACTAGCGGGCTTCGAGCAGTACTTC	CASSGGLAGFEQYF	few	14	TRBJ2-7	TRBD2	TRBV11-3
TGTGCCATCATTGGGACTTACCTAGCCAAAAACATTCAGTACTTC	CAIIGTYLAKNIQYF	NA	15	TRBJ2-4	NA	TRBV6-8
TGTGCCAGCAGTTTATCCCCCGGAGCAAACAACGGGCAGTACTTC	CASSLSPGANNGQYF	few	15	TRBJ2-7	NA	TRBV28
TGCGCCAGCAGCTTGGAAGGTCCAGGGCATGCCACCGGGGAGCTGTTTTTT	CASSLEGPGHATGELFF	NA	17	TRBJ2-2	NA	TRBV5-1
TGTGCCAGCAGCCGGAGTAGGTCGAACACCGGGGAGCTGTTTTTT	CASSRSRSNTGELFF	once	15	TRBJ2-2	NA	TRBV16
TGTGCCAGCTCACAGACGCTGGACGGCTATGGCTACACCTTC	CASSQTLDGYGYTF	NA	14	TRBJ1-2	NA	TRBV18
TGTGCCAGCTCACTTCAGGGGAGAACAGATACGCAGTATTTT	CASSLQGRTDTQYF	NA	14	TRBJ2-3	NA	TRBV18
TGTGCCAGCACTGGGAGCACTGAAGCTTTCTTT	CASTGSTEAFF	NA	11	TRBJ1-1	NA	TRBV12-5
TGCGCCAGCAGCCATCTCGCCGGACAGGGGGCTGGCGGCACTGAAGCTTTCTTT	CASSHLAGQGAGGTEAFF	few	18	TRBJ1-1	TRBD1	TRBV4-1
TGCAGCGTTGGGACAGGGGGCTACGAGCAGTACTTC	CSVGTGGYEQYF	NA	12	TRBJ2-7	TRBD1	TRBV29-1
TGTGCCAGCAGCCTTGGGGGCGAGGGACGGGGTAGGGACATTCAGTACTTC	CASSLGGEGRGRDIQYF	medium-sized	17	TRBJ2-4	NA	TRBV11-3
TGTGCCAGCAGGGGCACCTCTGGAAACACCATATATTTT	CASRGTSGNTIYF	NA	13	TRBJ1-3	NA	TRBV6-8
TGTGCCATAAGAGACAGGGGATCTAAGAACACTGAAGCTTTCTTT	CAIRDRGSKNTEAFF	NA	15	TRBJ1-1	TRBD1	TRBV6-8
TGTGCCAGCAGTGAAGATCTGGGGCGGGGAGAGACCCAGTACTTC	CASSEDLGRGETQYF	few	15	TRBJ2-5	NA	TRBV9
TGTGCCAGCAGCTTAGAGGCCCGAGGGAATTTAGGACCCCAGCATTTT	CASSLEARGNLGPQHF	few	16	TRBJ1-5	NA	TRBV11-3
TGTGCCAGCAGCCTCCAGGGTGGCGGGCACTACAATGAGCAGTTCTTC	CASSLQGGGHYNEQFF	medium-sized	16	TRBJ2-1	NA	TRBV11-3
TGTGCCAGCACTGGGGGCAATCAGCCCCAGCATTTT	CASTGGNQPQHF	few	12	TRBJ1-5	NA	TRBV6-4
TGTGCCAGCAGTCGGACAGGAATCACAGATACGCAGTATTTT	CASSRTGITDTQYF	medium-sized	14	TRBJ2-3	TRBD1	TRBV6-8
TGTGCCATCAGTGAGCTAAAAAATGACAGGGGGCGAGCGACCAAAAACATTCAGTACTTC	CAISELKNDRGRATKNIQYF	NA	20	TRBJ2-4	TRBD1	TRBV10-3
TGTGCCAGCAGCTCGGACTTCTCCGGTGACACCGGGGAGCTGTTTTTT	CASSSDFSGDTGELFF	few	16	TRBJ2-2	NA	TRBV11-3
TGTGCCAGCAGTCTCCTGGGGGCCTACGAGCAGTACTTC	CASSLLGAYEQYF	NA	13	TRBJ2-7	NA	TRBV6-8
TGTGCCAGTAAGCAGTGGCCCGGGACGAACACTGAAGCTTTCTTT	CASKQWPGTNTEAFF	NA	15	TRBJ1-1	NA	TRBV19
TGTGCCAGCAGCCCCAGGGTTGTAGTCACCGGGGAGCTGTTTTTT	CASSPRVVVTGELFF	NA	15	TRBJ2-2	NA	TRBV9
TGTGCCAGCAGTTCTTTCAGGGGGGTGGAGACCCAGTACTTC	CASSSFRGVETQYF	NA	14	TRBJ2-5	NA	TRBV28